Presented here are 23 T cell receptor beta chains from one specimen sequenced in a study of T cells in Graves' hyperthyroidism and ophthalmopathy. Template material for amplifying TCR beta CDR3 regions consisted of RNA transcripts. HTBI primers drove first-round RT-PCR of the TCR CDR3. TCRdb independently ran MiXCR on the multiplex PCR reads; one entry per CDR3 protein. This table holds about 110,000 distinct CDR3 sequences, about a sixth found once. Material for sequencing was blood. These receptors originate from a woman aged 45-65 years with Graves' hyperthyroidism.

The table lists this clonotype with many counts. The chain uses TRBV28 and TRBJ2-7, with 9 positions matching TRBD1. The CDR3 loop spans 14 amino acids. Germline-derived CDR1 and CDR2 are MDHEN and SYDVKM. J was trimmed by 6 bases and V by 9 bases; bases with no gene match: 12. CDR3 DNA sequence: TGTGCCAGTTGCACCGGGACAGGGAGGATCGAGCAGTACTTC. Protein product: CASCTGTGRIEQYF.

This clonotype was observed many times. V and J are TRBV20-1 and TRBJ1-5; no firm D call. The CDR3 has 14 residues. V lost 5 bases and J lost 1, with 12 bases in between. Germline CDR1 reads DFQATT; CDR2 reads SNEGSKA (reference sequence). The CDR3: CSAPLKLSNQPQHF. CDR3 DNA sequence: TGCAGTGCTCCGCTAAAACTCAGCAATCAGCCCCAGCATTTT.

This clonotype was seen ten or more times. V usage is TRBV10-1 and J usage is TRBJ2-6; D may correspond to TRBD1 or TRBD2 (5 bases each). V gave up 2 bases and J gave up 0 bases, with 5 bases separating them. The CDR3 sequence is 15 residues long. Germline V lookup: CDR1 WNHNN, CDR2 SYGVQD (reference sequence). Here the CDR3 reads CASSEGGSGANVLTF. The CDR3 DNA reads TGCGCCAGCAGTGAGGGGGGCTCTGGGGCCAACGTCCTGACTTTC.

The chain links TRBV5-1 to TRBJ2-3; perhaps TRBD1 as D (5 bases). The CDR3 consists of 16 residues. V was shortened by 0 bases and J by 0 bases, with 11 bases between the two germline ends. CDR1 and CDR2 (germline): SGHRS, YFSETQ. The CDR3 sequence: CASSLVGTGSTDTQYF. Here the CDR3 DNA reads TGCGCCAGCAGCTTGGTGGGTACAGGTAGCACAGATACGCAGTATTTT.

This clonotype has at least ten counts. CDR3 amino acids: CASSPPYQLEAFF. In nucleotides, the CDR3 is TGTGCCAGCAGCCCCCCATACCAATTGGAAGCTTTCTTT. The chain employs TRBV3-1 and TRBJ1-1; D remains ambiguous. V shed 4 bases and J shed 8 bases, with 14 bases lying between them. The CDR3 covers 13 residues. Germline assignment: CDR1 LGHDT and CDR2 YNNKEL (reference sequence). The full variable domain, rest sourced from reference TRBV3-1 and TRBJ1-1, is DTAVSQTPKYLVTQMGNDKSIKCEQNLGHDTMYWYKQDSKKFLKIMFSYNNKELIINETVPNRFSPKSPDKAHLNLHINSLELGDSAVYFCASSPPYQLEAFFGQGTRLTVV.

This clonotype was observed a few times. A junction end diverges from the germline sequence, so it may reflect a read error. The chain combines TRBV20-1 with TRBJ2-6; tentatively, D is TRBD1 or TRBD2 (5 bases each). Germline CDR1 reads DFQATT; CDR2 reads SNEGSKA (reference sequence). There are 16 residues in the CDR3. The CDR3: CSAFGRPDSGANVPTF. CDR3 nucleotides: TGCAGTGCTTTTGGACGCCCGGACTCTGGGGCCAACGTCCCGACTTTC.

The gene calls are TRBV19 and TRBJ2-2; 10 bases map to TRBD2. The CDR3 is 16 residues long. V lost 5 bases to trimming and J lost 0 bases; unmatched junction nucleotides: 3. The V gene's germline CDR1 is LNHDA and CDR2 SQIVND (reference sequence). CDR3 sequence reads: CASSGLAAANTGELFF. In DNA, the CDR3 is TGTGCCAGTAGTGGACTAGCGGCAGCGAACACCGGGGAGCTGTTTTTT.

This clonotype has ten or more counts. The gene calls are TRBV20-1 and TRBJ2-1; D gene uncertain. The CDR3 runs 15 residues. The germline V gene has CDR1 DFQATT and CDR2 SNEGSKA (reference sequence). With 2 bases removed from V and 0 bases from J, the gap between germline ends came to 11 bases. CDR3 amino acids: CSARKTRSSYNEQFF. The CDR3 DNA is TGCAGTGCTAGAAAAACCCGGAGCTCCTACAATGAGCAGTTCTTC.

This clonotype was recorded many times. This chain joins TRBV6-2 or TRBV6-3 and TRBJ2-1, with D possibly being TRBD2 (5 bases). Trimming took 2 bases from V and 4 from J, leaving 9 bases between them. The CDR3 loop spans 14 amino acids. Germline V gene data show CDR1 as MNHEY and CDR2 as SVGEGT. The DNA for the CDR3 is TGTGCCAGCAGTTACGACTACCTGTACAATGAGCAGTTCTTC. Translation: CASSYDYLYNEQFF.

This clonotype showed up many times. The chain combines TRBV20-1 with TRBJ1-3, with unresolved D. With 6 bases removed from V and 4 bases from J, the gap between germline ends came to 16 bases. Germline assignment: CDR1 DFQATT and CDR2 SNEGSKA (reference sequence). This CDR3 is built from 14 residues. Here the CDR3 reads CSARRPSSGNTIYF. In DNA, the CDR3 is TGCAGTGCCCGGCGGCCGAGCTCCGGAAACACCATATATTTT.

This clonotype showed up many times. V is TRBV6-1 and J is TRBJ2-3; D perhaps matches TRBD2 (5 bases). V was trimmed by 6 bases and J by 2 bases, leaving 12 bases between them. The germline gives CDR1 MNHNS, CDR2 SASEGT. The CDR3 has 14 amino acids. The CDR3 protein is CASSLSGDTDTQYF. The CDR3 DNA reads TGTGCCAGCAGCTTATCCGGGGACACAGATACGCAGTATTTT.

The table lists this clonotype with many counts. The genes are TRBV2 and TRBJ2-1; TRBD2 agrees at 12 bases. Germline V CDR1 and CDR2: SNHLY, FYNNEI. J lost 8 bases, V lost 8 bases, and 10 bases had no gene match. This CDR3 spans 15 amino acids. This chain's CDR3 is CASCQGLAGTYEQFF. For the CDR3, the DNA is TGTGCCAGCTGCCAAGGACTAGCGGGAACCTATGAGCAGTTCTTC. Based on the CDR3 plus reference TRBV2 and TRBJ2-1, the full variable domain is EPEVTQTPSHQVTQMGQEVILRCVPISNHLYFYWYRQILGQKVEFLVSFYNNEISEKSEIFDDQFSVERPDGSNFTLKIRSTKLEDSAMYFCASCQGLAGTYEQFFGPGTRLTVL.

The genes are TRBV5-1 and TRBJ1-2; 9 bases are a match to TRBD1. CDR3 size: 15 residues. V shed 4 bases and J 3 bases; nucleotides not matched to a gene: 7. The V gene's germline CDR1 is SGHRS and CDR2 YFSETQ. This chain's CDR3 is CASSITTGGDYGYTF. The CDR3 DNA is TGCGCCAGCAGCATAACAACAGGGGGCGACTATGGCTACACCTTC.

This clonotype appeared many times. The CDR3 DNA is TGTGCCAGCAGCTTACTGTTTGGGTCTGGGGCCAACGTCCTGACTTTC. Amino acid sequence: CASSLLFGSGANVLTF. The chain combines TRBV7-3 with TRBJ2-6; D is ambiguous. The V end was cut by 2 bases, the J end by 1 base, with 9 bases between. The CDR3 contains 16 residues. CDR1 is SGHTA and CDR2 is FQGTGA in the germline V gene. Variable domain in full (rest from reference TRBV7-3 and TRBJ2-6): GAGVSQTPSNKVTEKGKYVELRCDPISGHTALYWYRQSLGQGPEFLIYFQGTGAADDSGLPNDRFFAVRPEGSVSTLKIQRTERGDSAVYLCASSLLFGSGANVLTFGAGSRLTVL.

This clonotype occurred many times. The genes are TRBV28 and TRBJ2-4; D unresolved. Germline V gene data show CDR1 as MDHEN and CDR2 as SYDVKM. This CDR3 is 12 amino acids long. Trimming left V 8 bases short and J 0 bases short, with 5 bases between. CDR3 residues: CASALAKNIQYF. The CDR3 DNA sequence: TGTGCCAGCGCCTTAGCCAAAAACATTCAGTACTTC.

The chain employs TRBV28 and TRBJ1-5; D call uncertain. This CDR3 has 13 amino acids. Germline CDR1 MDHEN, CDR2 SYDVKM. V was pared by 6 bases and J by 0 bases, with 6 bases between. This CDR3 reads CASREYSNQPQHF. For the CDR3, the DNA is TGTGCCAGCAGGGAGTATAGCAATCAGCCCCAGCATTTT.

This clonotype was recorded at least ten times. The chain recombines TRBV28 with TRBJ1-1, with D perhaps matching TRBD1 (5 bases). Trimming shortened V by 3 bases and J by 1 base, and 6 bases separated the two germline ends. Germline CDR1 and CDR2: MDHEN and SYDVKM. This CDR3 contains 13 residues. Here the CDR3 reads CASSFGANTEAFF. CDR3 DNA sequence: TGTGCCAGCAGTTTCGGGGCGAACACTGAAGCTTTCTTT. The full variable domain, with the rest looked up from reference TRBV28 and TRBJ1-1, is DVKVTQSSRYLVKRTGEKVFLECVQDMDHENMFWYRQDPGLGLRLIYFSYDVKMKEKGDIPEGYSVSREKKERFSLILESASTNQTSMYLCASSFGANTEAFFGQGTRLTVV.

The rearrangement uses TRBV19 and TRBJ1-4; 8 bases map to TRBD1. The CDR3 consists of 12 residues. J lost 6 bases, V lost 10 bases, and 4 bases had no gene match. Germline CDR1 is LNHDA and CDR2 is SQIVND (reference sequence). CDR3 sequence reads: CATNRGDEKLFF. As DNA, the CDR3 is TGTGCCACCAACAGGGGGGATGAAAAACTGTTTTTT.

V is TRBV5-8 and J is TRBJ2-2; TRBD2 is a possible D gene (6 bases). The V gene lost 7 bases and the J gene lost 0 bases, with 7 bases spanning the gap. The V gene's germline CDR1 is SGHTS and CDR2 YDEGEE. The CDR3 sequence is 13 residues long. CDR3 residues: CASLAPNTGELFF. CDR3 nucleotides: TGTGCCAGCCTAGCGCCGAACACCGGGGAGCTGTTTTTT.

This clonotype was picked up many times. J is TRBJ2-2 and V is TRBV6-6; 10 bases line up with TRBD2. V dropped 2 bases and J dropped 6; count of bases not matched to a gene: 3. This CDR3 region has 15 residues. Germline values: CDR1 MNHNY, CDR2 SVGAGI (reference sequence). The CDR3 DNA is TGTGCCAGCAGTTACATCCTAGCGGGAGCCGGGGAGCTGTTTTTT. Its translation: CASSYILAGAGELFF.

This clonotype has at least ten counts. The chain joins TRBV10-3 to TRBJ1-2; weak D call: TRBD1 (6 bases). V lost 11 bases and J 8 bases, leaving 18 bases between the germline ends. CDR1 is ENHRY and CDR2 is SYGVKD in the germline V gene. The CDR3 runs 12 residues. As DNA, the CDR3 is TGTGCCGCCCAAACAGGGTCTGAGGGCTACACCTTC. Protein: CAAQTGSEGYTF.

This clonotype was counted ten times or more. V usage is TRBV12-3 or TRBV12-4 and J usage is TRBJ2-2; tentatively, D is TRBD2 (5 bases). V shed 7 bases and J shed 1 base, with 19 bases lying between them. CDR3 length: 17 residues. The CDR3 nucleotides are TGTGCCAGCACCATTCGGACGGACTCCTTGAACACCGGGGAGCTGTTTTTT. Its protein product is CASTIRTDSLNTGELFF.

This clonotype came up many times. The CDR3 spells CASSLYGGSSTDTQYF. CDR3 nucleotide sequence: TGTGCCAGCAGTTTATATGGGGGTTCTAGCACAGATACGCAGTATTTT. The V gene is TRBV28, the J gene TRBJ2-3; perhaps D is TRBD1 or TRBD2 (5 bases each). The CDR3 is 16 amino acids. With 1 base removed from V and 0 bases from J, the gap between germline ends came to 11 bases. Germline CDR1 MDHEN, CDR2 SYDVKM. Using reference TRBV28 and TRBJ2-3 for the parts outside the CDR3, the full variable domain is DVKVTQSSRYLVKRTGEKVFLECVQDMDHENMFWYRQDPGLGLRLIYFSYDVKMKEKGDIPEGYSVSREKKERFSLILESASTNQTSMYLCASSLYGGSSTDTQYFGPGTRLTVL.